The rows below give T cell receptor beta chains drawn from one sample of a study of early T cells in non-severe SARS-CoV-2 infection. One entry per CDR3 protein, called by TCRdb with MiXCR from the 5' RACE reads. The sample lists around 40,000 distinct CDR3 sequences; 6.3% were seen once. The material sequenced was whole blood. These TCRs come from an adult who was a healthcare worker with PCR-confirmed SARS-CoV-2 infection or an uninfected control (not recorded which). The CDR3 runs from the conserved cysteine through the conserved F or W. D genes are given only for firm matches. Clone size, where shown, is once, few, many, or a class for clones that have expanded.

d_gene | j_gene | v_gene | len | abundance | CDR3nt | CDR3aa
. | TRBJ1-5 | TRBV20-1 | 15 | many | TGCAGTGCTAGAATGGTGGGGCACCACAATCAGCCCCAGCATTTT | CSARMVGHHNQPQHF
. | TRBJ2-1 | TRBV20-1 | 17 | . | TGCAGTGCTAGAGAGGGACAACCCTTCAGCTCCTACAATGAGCAGTTCTTC | CSAREGQPFSSYNEQFF
. | TRBJ2-7 | TRBV5-1 | 14 | . | TGCGCCAGCAGCTCATACAAAGACGCCTACGAGCAGTACTTC | CASSSYKDAYEQYF
. | TRBJ2-1 | TRBV9 | 12 | . | TGTGCCAGCAGCGCCAACTTAAATGAGCAGTTCTTC | CASSANLNEQFF
. | TRBJ2-2 | TRBV2 | 14 | many | TGTGCCAGCACTAGACAGGCGAACACCGGGGAGCTGTTTTTT | CASTRQANTGELFF
. | TRBJ2-1 | TRBV11-2 | 14 | . | TGTGCCAGCAGCTTAGTCAACCAGAGGGGAGAGCAGTTCTTC | CASSLVNQRGEQFF
TRBD1 | TRBJ2-1 | TRBV20-1 | 15 | few | TGCAGTGCTAGGGGCCTCGGGACAGGTCAGGATGAGCAGTTCTTC | CSARGLGTGQDEQFF
. | TRBJ2-5 | TRBV11-2 | 11 | few | TGTGCCAGCAGCATCCAAGAGACCCAGTACTTC | CASSIQETQYF
. | TRBJ2-7 | TRBV27 | 14 | few | TGTGCCAGCAGTTTGCGGCGGAACTCCTACGAGCAGTACTTC | CASSLRRNSYEQYF
. | TRBJ2-7 | TRBV11-2 | 14 | many | TGTGCCAGCAGCTTAGGGGACTGGCCCTACGAGCAGTACTTC | CASSLGDWPYEQYF
TRBD2 | TRBJ2-4 | TRBV2 | 16 | many | TGTGCCAGCAACCATGGCTCCGGGACTAGCACGGCCATTCAGTACTTC | CASNHGSGTSTAIQYF
. | TRBJ2-7 | TRBV24-1 | 15 | few | TGTGCCACCAGCGACTCTAGGGGTCTATCCTACGAGCAGTACTTC | CATSDSRGLSYEQYF
TRBD2 | TRBJ2-1 | TRBV20-1 | 14 | . | TGTCGGGCTTTAGCGGGAGGAATCTACAATGAGCAGTTCTTC | CRALAGGIYNEQFF
. | TRBJ1-3 | TRBV5-4 | 16 | many | TGTGCCAGCAGCTTGGGTCGGGGACAACCTGGAAACACCATATATTTT | CASSLGRGQPGNTIYF
. | TRBJ1-4 | TRBV4-1 | 14 | . | TGCGCCAGCAGCCCGGCGGAACTTAATGAAAAACTGTTTTTT | CASSPAELNEKLFF
TRBD1 | TRBJ2-5 | TRBV30 | 16 | few | TGTGCCTGGATGAGGGGATTGGCAGGGGGCTTGGAGACCCAGTACTTC | CAWMRGLAGGLETQYF
. | TRBJ2-7 | TRBV11-3 | 16 | . | TGTGCCAGCAGCTTACACCCGGATGACTCACCCTACGAGCAGTACTTC | CASSLHPDDSPYEQYF
. | TRBJ1-4 | TRBV27 | 15 | many | TGTGCCAGCAGTTTAAGGGGCCGTACTAATGAAAAACTGTTTTTT | CASSLRGRTNEKLFF
. | TRBJ2-3 | TRBV12-3/TRBV12-4 | 16 | . | TGTGCCAGCAGTCCGTCTCCCGGGGGAAACACAGATACGCAGTATTTT | CASSPSPGGNTDTQYF
. | TRBJ2-3 | TRBV5-1 | 15 | many | TGCGCCAGCAGCTTATCTGGAGCGGGCACAGATACGCAGTATTTT | CASSLSGAGTDTQYF
. | TRBJ1-2 | TRBV11-2 | 12 | . | TGTGCCAGCAGCTTAGCTGCCACTGGCTACACCTTC | CASSLAATGYTF
. | TRBJ1-4 | TRBV3-1 | 17 | . | TGTGCCAGCAGCCAAGATCGGCCGACAGCGGGTAATGAAAAACTGTTTTTT | CASSQDRPTAGNEKLFF
. | TRBJ2-3 | TRBV5-5 | 14 | many | TGTGCCAGCAGCCCCTCCCCGAATGTGGATACGCAGTATTTT | CASSPSPNVDTQYF
. | TRBJ2-5 | TRBV4-3 | 13 | few | TGCGCCAGCAGCCAAGAGCTGGGAGAGACCCAGTACTTC | CASSQELGETQYF
. | TRBJ2-1 | TRBV7-2 | 15 | . | TGTGCCAGCAGCTTCGGGAGTTCCTCCTACAATGAGCAGTCCTTC | CASSFGSSSYNEQSF
. | TRBJ2-1 | TRBV18 | 15 | many | TGTGCCAGCTCACCAGCAGGGAACCCCTACAATGAGCAGTTCTTC | CASSPAGNPYNEQFF
. | TRBJ1-2 | TRBV7-9 | 15 | . | TGTGCCAGCAGCCGGAGTGATTGGTTTTCGGATGGCTACACCTTC | CASSRSDWFSDGYTF
. | TRBJ1-3 | TRBV28 | 17 | many | TGTGCCAGCACGGCCCCACCGGGAGTCGAATCTGGAAACACCATATATTTT | CASTAPPGVESGNTIYF
. | TRBJ2-7 | TRBV7-2 | 15 | many | TGTGCCAGCAGGCGCTACAGGGGAGGCTCCTACGAGCAGTACTTC | CASRRYRGGSYEQYF
. | TRBJ2-5 | TRBV11-3 | 15 | many | TGTGCCAGCAGCTCCCCGGGGGACCCCCAAGAGACCCAGTACTTC | CASSSPGDPQETQYF
. | TRBJ2-7 | TRBV28 | 12 | . | TGTGCCAGCAGCGTGCCCAGCTACGAGCAGTACTTC | CASSVPSYEQYF
TRBD2 | TRBJ2-1 | TRBV20-1 | 15 | few | TGCAGTGCTAGCCCCGGACTAGAACTCTACAATGAGCAGTTCTTC | CSASPGLELYNEQFF
. | TRBJ2-1 | TRBV15 | 14 | many | TGTGCCACCAGCAGAGAGGCGGGGTACAATGAGCAGTTCTTC | CATSREAGYNEQFF
. | TRBJ2-7 | TRBV5-6 | 15 | . | TGTGCCAGCAGCCCCGATCCGCGGGCCCCTTACGAGCAGTACTTC | CASSPDPRAPYEQYF
. | TRBJ2-7 | TRBV9 | 14 | many | TGTGCCAGCAGCGTAGCTCTTAGCTCCTACGAGCAGTACTTC | CASSVALSSYEQYF
. | TRBJ2-5 | TRBV18 | 14 | many | TGTGCCAGCTCACCTTTCCAGGCGGAAGAGACCCAGTACTTC | CASSPFQAEETQYF
. | TRBJ1-2 | TRBV7-9 | 13 | . | TGTGCCAGCGGGATAACAGGGCGCTATGGCTACACCTTC | CASGITGRYGYTF